This T cell receptor (beta chain) was found in a study of somatic mutations in cytotoxic T cells in rheumatoid arthritis. The CDR3 is 16 residues long. Trimming removed 4 bases at V and 1 base at J, with 17 bases between. Looked up from germline, CDR1 is SGHRS and CDR2 is YFSETQ. The repertoire was sequenced with immunoSEQ multiplex PCR; TCRdb's copy has only in-frame clones and lacks some. In the table there are fewer than 30,000 clones, 82% of which are singletons. The TCR was taken from a man in his fifties in good health. Sequenced: CD8+ T cells sorted from blood. The rearrangement links TRBV5-1 to TRBJ1-1, with D unclear. In nucleotides, the CDR3 is TGCGCCAGCAGCATTAACGCCCTATCGGGGAACACTGAAGCTTTCTTT. Its protein product is CASSINALSGNTEAFF.